This T cell receptor beta chain was identified in a study of naive and memory T cell subsets. Study-wide findings and caveats: This RNA-based method may be sensitive to activation-related transcript changes.

This clonotype was observed at least ten times. The antigen is not known. TCR cDNA received a 3' ligated oligonucleotide that carried a UMI. RNA was extracted from under 3 ml of whole blood of healthy adults. Unsorted total RNA, about 1 to 1000 ng, was DNase treated before reverse transcription. Amplification of ligated cDNA took four PCR rounds with SP2 and nested alpha and beta constant primers. Blood and skin TCR RNA was reverse transcribed with alpha and beta constant primers. TCRdb reprocessed the 5' RACE reads via MiXCR and lists one record per CDR3 protein. The sample includes 58,000 or so distinct CDR3 sequences, 6.5% to 8.5% of them seen just once. The V end lost 3 bases, the J end lost 1 base, and 7 bases lay between the germline ends. The CDR3 is 14 residues long.

This clonotype was sampled from a female donor in good health. J is TRBJ1-3 and V is TRBV12-3 or TRBV12-4; perhaps TRBD1 as D (6 bases). The CDR3 is CASSLQGSGNTIYF. The CDR3 region has the DNA TGTGCCAGCAGTTTGCAGGGGTCTGGAAACACCATATATTTT.